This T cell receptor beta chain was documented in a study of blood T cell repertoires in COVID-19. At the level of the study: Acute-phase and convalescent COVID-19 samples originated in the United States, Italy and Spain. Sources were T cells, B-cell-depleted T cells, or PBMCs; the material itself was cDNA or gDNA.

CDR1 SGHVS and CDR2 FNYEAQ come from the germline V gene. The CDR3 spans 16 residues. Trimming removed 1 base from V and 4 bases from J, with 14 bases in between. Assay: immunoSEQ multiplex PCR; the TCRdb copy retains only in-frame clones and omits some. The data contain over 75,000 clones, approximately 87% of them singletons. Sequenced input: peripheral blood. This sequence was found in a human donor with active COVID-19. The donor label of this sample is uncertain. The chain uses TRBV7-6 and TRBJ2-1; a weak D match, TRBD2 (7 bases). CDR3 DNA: TGTGCCAGCAGCTTAGAAACGGGGGGCTTATACAATGAGCAGTTCTTC. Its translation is CASSLETGGLYNEQFF.